Sequencing of this TCR beta chain was carried out in a study of shared clonotypes between healthy human individuals. Only CD45RO-negative cells positively selected for CCR7 counted as naive CD8 cells, so terminally differentiated effector memory CD45RA+ cells were excluded. The donor population consisted of healthy HIV-negative adults with no recent acute infections or vaccinations. The assay was carried out at the deep level. TCRdb's copy holds only in-frame clones and misses some; the assay was immunoSEQ multiplex PCR. The profile shows 660,000 or so clones, approximately 96% of them singletons. Germline CDR1 LNHDA, CDR2 SQIVND (reference sequence). Trimming removed 8 bases from V and 0 bases from J, with 16 bases in between. The CDR3 spans 15 residues.

The receptor was derived from a woman in her thirties in good health. The chain couples TRBV19 to TRBJ1-2; D unresolved. The specimen sequenced was naive CD8+ T cells sorted from blood. Here the CDR3 DNA reads TGTGCCAGTCTGGACTCCTTTGAAGCTAACTATGGCTACACCTTC. Translation gives CASLDSFEANYGYTF.